This entry lists 26 T cell receptor beta chains sequenced from one sample in a study of blood T cell repertoires in COVID-19. TCRdb's copy holds only in-frame clones and misses some; the assay was immunoSEQ multiplex PCR. Of 200,000 to 250,000 clones listed, roughly four fifths are singletons. What was sequenced was peripheral blood. These receptors were obtained from an elderly woman with COVID-19, enrolled during active disease.

V gene TRBV5-4 combines with J gene TRBJ1-6; TRBD1 might be the D (6 bases). Trimming removed 4 bases from V and 10 bases from J, with 18 bases in between. The germline V gene has CDR1 SGHNT and CDR2 YYREEE (reference sequence). The CDR3 loop spans 15 amino acids. CDR3 bases: TGTGCCAGCAGCCTGACGGGGGGCAGGGAGTCACCCCTCCACTTT. Encoded protein: CASSLTGGRESPLHF.

This chain connects TRBV18 to TRBJ2-1; TRBD2 is a possible D gene (5 bases). The CDR3 sequence is 14 residues long. Germline V gene lookup returns CDR1 KGHSH and CDR2 LQKENI. The V gene lost 3 bases and the J gene lost 9 bases, with 15 bases spanning the gap. The DNA for the CDR3 is TGTGCCAGCTCACCCGGGGAGATCGAGGGTGAGCAGTTCTTC. It specifies CASSPGEIEGEQFF.

J is TRBJ1-1 and V is TRBV6-5, with D possibly TRBD1 on 5 matching bases. This CDR3 is 12 amino acids long. Germline V gene data show CDR1 as MNHEY and CDR2 as SVGAGI. Between the trimmed V and J ends, which lost 5 bases and 3 bases, there was a span of 7 bases. The CDR3 region has the DNA TGTGCCAGCAGTAGGGGCTACACTGAAGCTTTCTTT. This encodes CASSRGYTEAFF.

This clone turned up a few times. V usage is TRBV5-1 and J usage is TRBJ1-3; D uncertain. The CDR3 has 15 amino acids. Trimming left V 0 bases short and J 0 bases short, with 7 bases between. The germline CDR1 and CDR2 sequences are SGHRS and YFSETQ. The DNA for the CDR3 is TGCGCCAGCAGCTTGGGGGTAGCCTCTGGAAACACCATATATTTT. Its protein product is CASSLGVASGNTIYF.

This chain links TRBV3-1 (or the pseudogene TRBV3-2) with TRBJ2-1; 14 nucleotides match TRBD2. The germline V gene has CDR1 LGHDT and CDR2 YNNKEL (reference sequence). This CDR3 contains 17 residues. V was pared by 4 bases and J by 10 bases, with 12 bases of the junction left unmatched. CDR3 nucleotides: TGTGCCAGCAGCCCCGCCCCGGGACTAGCGGGGGAGGAGGAGCAGTTCTTC. Translated: CASSPAPGLAGEEEQFF.

The V call is TRBV30, the J call TRBJ2-1; a possible D gene is TRBD2 (5 bases). CDR3 length: 14 amino acids. The germline V and J ends were trimmed by 1 base and 2 bases, with 9 bases remaining between them. CDR1 and CDR2 (germline): GTSNPN, SVGIG (reference sequence). CDR3 sequence reads: CAWSAGYPYNEQFF. DNA of the CDR3: TGTGCCTGGAGTGCGGGGTACCCCTACAATGAGCAGTTCTTC. Complete variable domain (other parts from reference TRBV30 and TRBJ2-1): SQTIHQWPATLVQPVGSPLSLECTVEGTSNPNLYWYRQAAGRGLQLLFYSVGIGQISSEVPQNLSASRPQDRQFILSSKKLLLSDSGFYLCAWSAGYPYNEQFFGPGTRLTVL.

The CDR3: CASSLVGGSDYGYTF. Written as DNA, the CDR3 is TGTGCCAGCAGCTTGGTGGGGGGAAGCGACTATGGCTACACCTTC. The chain is built from TRBV5-5 and TRBJ1-2; a possible D gene is TRBD1 (5 bases). Trimming left V 0 bases short and J 3 bases short, with 12 bases between. The germline V gene has CDR1 SGHKS and CDR2 YYEKEE (reference sequence). The CDR3 loop spans 15 amino acids.

The chain's CDR3 is CASSCLKLHEQYF. CDR3 DNA sequence: TGTGCCAGCAGCTGCCTAAAGCTCCACGAGCAGTACTTC. The gene calls are TRBV11-3 and TRBJ2-7; D unclear. Trimming pared 4 bases from V and 5 bases from J, leaving 12 bases between. Germline loops: CDR1 SGHNT, CDR2 YENEEA. The CDR3 loop spans 13 amino acids. Based on the CDR3 plus reference TRBV11-3 and TRBJ2-7, the full variable domain is EAGVVQSPRYKIIEKKQPVAFWCNPISGHNTLYWYLQNLGQGPELLIRYENEEAVDDSQLPKDRFSAERLKGVDSTLKIQPAELGDSAVYLCASSCLKLHEQYFGPGTRLTVT.

J is TRBJ1-5 and V is TRBV7-9; TRBD1 matches 7 bases. Germline CDR1 reads SEHNR; CDR2 reads FQNEAQ (reference sequence). V was clipped by 1 base and J by 5 bases; unmatched bases: 5. The CDR3 totals 15 residues. The CDR3 DNA is TGTGCCAGCAGCTTAGGGACAGGTTGGGATCAGCCCCAGCATTTT. Encoded protein: CASSLGTGWDQPQHF.

V usage is TRBV6-5 and J usage is TRBJ2-1, with 10 bases that match TRBD2. This CDR3 comprises 13 residues. Germline values: CDR1 MNHEY, CDR2 SVGAGI. Trimming at V came to 8 bases and at J to 5 bases, leaving 3 bases not matched to a gene. This chain's CDR3 is CASRTSGHNEQFF. The CDR3 nucleotides read TGTGCCAGCCGGACTAGCGGCCACAATGAGCAGTTCTTC.

Regarding this clone: Within the sample, other DNA sequences also encode this same CDR3. The V gene is TRBV5-1, the J gene TRBJ2-3, with TRBD2 matching over 10 bases. CDR1 SGHRS and CDR2 YFSETQ come from the germline V gene. The trim removed 2 bases at V and 6 bases at J, leaving 6 bases unmatched. This CDR3 has 15 residues. CDR3: CASSLGLAGVDTQYF. In DNA form, the CDR3 reads TGCGCCAGCAGCTTAGGGCTAGCGGGGGTGGATACGCAGTATTTT. The variable domain in full, completed from reference TRBV5-1 and TRBJ2-3, reads KAGVTQTPRYLIKTRGQQVTLSCSPISGHRSVSWYQQTPGQGLQFLFEYFSETQRNKGNFPGRFSGRQFSNSRSEMNVSTLELGDSALYLCASSLGLAGVDTQYFGPGTRLTVL.

The genes are TRBV6-5 and TRBJ1-2, with D perhaps matching TRBD1 (5 bases). CDR1 and CDR2 from the germline V gene are MNHEY and SVGAGI. Deletions cut 7 bases from V and 7 bases from J, with 16 bases between. The length of the CDR3 is 13 residues. The CDR3 coding sequence is TGTGCCAGCACCCTCGCCGGGGGTCTTGGCTACACCTTC. This translates into CASTLAGGLGYTF.

CDR3 bases: TGTGCCAGCAGCTTTCAGGGGAACACTGAAGCTTTCTTT. Translating gives CASSFQGNTEAFF. V and J are TRBV5-5 and TRBJ1-1; the D gene is possibly TRBD1 (5 bases). In germline, CDR1 is SGHKS, CDR2 YYEKEE (reference sequence). The CDR3 is made up of 13 amino acids. Trimming took off 2 bases at V and 1 base at J, with 6 bases between the two ends.

The chain uses TRBV7-8 and TRBJ1-3; D not resolved. In germline, CDR1 is SGHVS, CDR2 FQNEAQ. CDR3 length equals 15 residues. V shed 3 bases and J shed 0 bases, with 9 bases lying between them. For the CDR3, the DNA is TGTGCCAGCAGCTTCAGCGGGAACTCTGGAAACACCATATATTTT. It yields the protein CASSFSGNSGNTIYF.

Remarks on this clone: The sample holds other DNA sequences that translate to the same CDR3. This rearrangement joins TRBV7-3 to TRBJ2-1, with D maybe TRBD2 (5 bases). V dropped 5 bases and J dropped 3 bases, with 14 bases sitting between them. This CDR3 has 15 amino acids. Germline V gives CDR1 SGHTA, CDR2 FQGTGA. In DNA, the CDR3 is TGTGCCAGCAGCCCGGCCCCTAGCAGCTACAATGAGCAGTTCTTC. Translated: CASSPAPSSYNEQFF.

The chain joins TRBV10-3 to TRBJ2-1; 7 nucleotides agree with TRBD1. Germline-derived CDR1 and CDR2 are ENHRY and SYGVKD. Trimming at V came to 8 bases and at J to 5 bases, leaving 9 bases not matched to a gene. This CDR3 has 14 residues. CDR3 loop: CAIARYGQDNEQFF. The CDR3 DNA sequence: TGTGCCATCGCCCGATATGGACAGGACAATGAGCAGTTCTTC.

The chain joins TRBV18 to TRBJ2-7; D not resolved. CDR1 KGHSH and CDR2 LQKENI come from the germline V gene. CDR3 length: 14 amino acids. Trimming took off 3 bases at V and 2 bases at J, with 11 bases between the two ends. CDR3 protein: CASSPAVPAYEQYF. CDR3 DNA: TGTGCCAGCTCACCGGCGGTACCGGCCTACGAGCAGTACTTC.

This chain uses TRBV7-8 with TRBJ2-7; 9 nucleotides align to TRBD2. CDR1 is SGHVS, CDR2 FQNEAQ, per germline. The V and J ends lost 1 base and 4 bases, in that order; junction bases with no gene match: 8. The CDR3 is 16 residues long. This chain's CDR3 is CASSLGRRRGGYEQYF. The CDR3 DNA reads as TGTGCCAGCAGCTTAGGAAGGAGGCGGGGGGGTTACGAGCAGTACTTC.

This clone was counted between two and nine times. The chain is built from TRBV2 and TRBJ2-3; 11 bases are a match to TRBD1. V was pared by 7 bases and J by 8 bases, with 11 bases of the junction left unmatched. The length of the CDR3 is 15 residues. Germline values: CDR1 SNHLY, CDR2 FYNNEI. The CDR3 DNA is TGTGCCAGCAATTTCGGGACAGGGGGTGGGGGTACGCAGTATTTT. It yields the protein CASNFGTGGGGTQYF.

This clone has only one observation. The chain's CDR3 is CASSGGTGGTWVEAFF. The DNA of the CDR3 is TGTGCCAGCAGTGGCGGGACAGGGGGGACTTGGGTTGAAGCTTTCTTT. The V call is TRBV28, the J call TRBJ1-1; 11 nucleotides align to TRBD1. The length of the CDR3 is 16 residues. The V and J ends lost 5 bases and 7 bases, in that order; junction bases with no gene match: 12. In germline, CDR1 is MDHEN, CDR2 SYDVKM.

V usage is TRBV18 and J usage is TRBJ2-2; D might be TRBD1 (6 bases). The V gene lost 1 base and the J gene lost 4 bases, with 19 bases spanning the gap. Germline V gene data show CDR1 as KGHSH and CDR2 as LQKENI. CDR3 size: 18 residues. The DNA for the CDR3 is TGTGCCAGCTCACCACAAAGGTCAGGGGCGTATGGCACCGGGGAGCTGTTTTTT. The encoded protein is CASSPQRSGAYGTGELFF.

The V gene is TRBV30, the J gene TRBJ1-3; D unclear. The CDR3 length is 12 residues. Per germline, CDR1 GTSNPN and CDR2 SVGIG (reference sequence). Trimming stripped 5 bases from V and 11 bases from J, with 16 bases between. CDR3 in DNA: TGTGCCTGGGGCTTATCTTATTCGGCCATATATTTT. Amino acid sequence: CAWGLSYSAIYF.

The chain carries TRBV5-1 and TRBJ2-1; weak D call: TRBD2 (6 bases). Trimming took off 1 base at V and 9 bases at J, with 11 bases between the two ends. CDR1 SGHRS and CDR2 YFSETQ come from the germline V gene. The CDR3 loop spans 13 amino acids. CDR3 protein: CASSLSSEGEQFF. In DNA, the CDR3 is TGCGCCAGCAGCTTGTCTAGCGAAGGTGAGCAGTTCTTC.

The chain combines TRBV3-1 (or the pseudogene TRBV3-2) with TRBJ1-1; D is possibly TRBD1 (5 bases). The CDR3 runs 12 residues. V was pared by 1 base and J by 6 bases, with 6 bases between. Germline V lookup: CDR1 LGHDT, CDR2 YNNKEL (reference sequence). CDR3: CASSQAGPEAFF. In DNA form, the CDR3 reads TGTGCCAGCAGCCAAGCAGGGCCTGAAGCTTTCTTT.

With regard to this clone: Other DNA sequences in this sample translate to the same CDR3. The rearrangement joins TRBV18 to TRBJ2-5; 12 bases match TRBD1. V lost 3 bases, J lost 5 bases, and 4 bases stayed unmatched. The CDR3 sequence is 15 residues long. Germline V gene lookup returns CDR1 KGHSH and CDR2 LQKENI. The CDR3 coding sequence is TGTGCCAGCTCACCCGGGACAGGGGGCGCCGAGACCCAGTACTTC. The encoded protein is CASSPGTGGAETQYF.

CDR3 in amino acids: CASSYGLTNIQYF. The CDR3 DNA is TGTGCCAGCAGCTACGGACTAACAAACATTCAGTACTTC. This rearrangement joins TRBV12-3 or TRBV12-4 to TRBJ2-4, with D perhaps TRBD2 (6 bases). The CDR3 is made up of 13 amino acids. Trimming removed 6 bases from V and 6 bases from J, with 12 bases in between.